This T cell receptor (beta chain) was observed in a study of blood T cells in healthy people across ages (dated by TCRdb to between 2014 and 2017). With regard to the full study: In model experiments, roughly one uniquely barcoded TCR beta cDNA molecule per two T cells was captured by template switching. To track age-related changes in TCR beta repertoire diversity, the study relied on deep sequencing normalized with unique cDNA molecular identifiers. Donors were grouped into four age groups: young (average about 15 years), middle-aged (approximately 41), aged (over 55) and long-lived (approximately 78). To avoid experimental bias, donors of different ages were spread randomly across the sequencing lanes. Using the same blood draw, the study looked at two additional independent replicas of 1 million unique cDNA reads for two donors, one aged 18 to 30 and the other aged 80 or older.

The CDR3, cysteine through phenylalanine, is 13 amino acids long. Left in the record is the CDR3 DNA by itself, 39 bases read in frame from the first base. The germline V gene specifies SQVTM as CDR1 and ANQGSEA as CDR2. A distance of 13 bases separates the germline ends of V and J, which lose 5 bases and 6 bases respectively. The donors were roughly 39 Caucasian individuals from Russia, aged about 6 to 100 years, who were systemically healthy. Roughly 9.5 milliliters of peripheral blood were drawn from each donor into EDTA-treated Vacutainer tubes. PBMCs were isolated by Ficoll-Paque density-gradient centrifugation, with at least 6 million obtained per sample. Total RNA, at least 5 micrograms per sample, was extracted from PBMCs with Trizol reagent. For every donor, flow cytometry on a PBMC aliquot measured the percentage of naive CD45RAhigh/CD27high T cells. With respect to this clonotype: The antigen it recognizes is unknown. Base-call qualities are not available, and no considerably larger clone is one nucleotide away.

The library came from 5' RACE. TCRdb shows the sequencer as Illumina HiSeq 2500. The second PCR ran for roughly 7 to 11 cycles and used a J-beta primer mix along with a sample-barcoded 5' primer. Each TCR beta cDNA molecule received a unique molecular identifier from a template-switch 5' adaptor carrying 12 random nucleotides. At least 2.5 million CDR3-containing paired-end reads were obtained from each sample. The Mint cDNA synthesis kit, primed by a TRBC-specific oligonucleotide, was used to synthesize first-strand cDNA from all RNA. After uracil-DNA glycosylase treatment, a first 18-cycle PCR used universal primers M1SS and BC2_uni_R on all cDNA. From the authors' description of their analysis: For normalization, 1 million high-quality reads were randomly selected from each sample, with every read carrying a distinct molecular identifier. Instead of being binned into consensus sequences, reads with shared molecular identifiers were discarded. MiTCR, run with a Q25 quality threshold and the strictest error-elimination algorithm, handled CDR3 identification, clonotype clustering and error correction. Lower-bound total TCR beta diversity was estimated with a nonparametric unseen species model using Euler transformation. Using fastp trimming at Q25 and MiXCR clonotype assembly, TCRdb reanalyzed the public sequencing data and kept in-frame beta chains. Records with the same CDR3 protein are collapsed into one entry carrying the most frequent genes and DNA. TCRdb, rather than the study authors, made the V and J calls. This sample lists about 940,000 distinct CDR3 sequences; around 46% were detected once. The top ten clonotypes cover 13% of the sample.

Points the paper makes about the study in general: Since profiling was done on bulk unsorted PBMCs, naive and antigen-experienced compartments could not be conclusively compared. Donor CMV infection status was unknown, potentially confounding age-related changes in expanded clonotypes. Compared with the aged group, the long-lived group had more naive CD4+ T cells, fewer expanded clones and increased TCR diversity, a pattern suggesting age selection. The percentage of naive T cells measured by flow cytometry correlated strongly with observed TCR beta diversity. Estimates of total diversity from one million sequenced T cells were regarded as lower bounds and underestimates. Observed TCR beta diversity per million T cells fell roughly linearly with age, and a significant reduction was already apparent by age around 36.

Material for sequencing was blood. The rearranged segments are TRBV29-1 and TRBJ2-2, with a tentative D call of TRBD1 or TRBD2, each matching 6 bases. The receptor comes from a man younger than 40 in good health. The bases are TGCAGCGTTAACGGACGGGGGCCCGGGGAGCTGTTTTTT. This is translated as CSVNGRGPGELFF.